Shown below are 28 T cell receptor beta chains from a single sample sequenced in a study of cytomegalovirus exposure and HLA in healthy donors. PCR used 60 Vbeta primers and 13 Jbeta primers. Profiled with immunoSEQ multiplex PCR; TCRdb holds only in-frame clones, not every one. The sample records under 200,000 clones, 60% to 80% being singletons. The sequencing input was PBMCs. Receptor source: a man aged 55 to 69 in good health and CMV-seronegative.

This clone has a handful of counts. The chain links TRBV29-1 to TRBJ1-2, with 7 bases that match TRBD1. Germline CDR1 is SQVTM and CDR2 is ANQGSEA. This CDR3 spans 13 amino acids. Trimming took 5 bases from V and 3 from J; bases not matched to a gene: 6. As DNA, the CDR3 is TGCAGCGTTACCGGACAGGCTGACTATGGCTACACCTTC. This gives the protein CSVTGQADYGYTF.

The chain combines TRBV5-1 with TRBJ1-5; TRBD1 aligns across 9 bases. Germline V lookup: CDR1 SGHRS, CDR2 YFSETQ. J lost 5 bases, V lost 3 bases, and 6 bases had no gene match. The CDR3 length is 15 residues. The CDR3 loop is CASSSGQGRDQPQHF. The CDR3 DNA sequence: TGCGCCAGCAGCTCCGGACAGGGGAGGGATCAGCCCCAGCATTTT.

The gene calls are TRBV9 and TRBJ2-7, with 11 bases matching TRBD2. Germline trimming cut 0 bases from V and 3 bases from J; bases unmatched to any gene: 5. The CDR3 has 16 residues. CDR1 SGDLS and CDR2 YYNGEE come from the germline V gene. This CDR3 reads CASSVEASGRLYEQYF. CDR3 coding DNA: TGTGCCAGCAGCGTAGAGGCTAGCGGGAGGCTCTACGAGCAGTACTTC.

The chain employs TRBV11-1 and TRBJ2-1, with D possibly matching TRBD1 (5 bases). The germline gives CDR1 SGHAT, CDR2 FQDESV (reference sequence). Trimming pared 0 bases from V and 0 bases from J, leaving 9 bases between. This CDR3 is built from 16 residues. CDR3 sequence reads: CASSLALGVSYNEQFF. The CDR3 DNA is TGTGCCAGCAGCTTAGCGCTAGGGGTCTCCTACAATGAGCAGTTCTTC.

V and J are TRBV7-2 and TRBJ1-2, with TRBD1 matching 7 bases. Germline V lookup: CDR1 SGHTA, CDR2 FQGNSA. CDR3 size: 15 residues. V trimming: 5 bases; J trimming: 0 bases; junction bases outside the gene matches: 6. The CDR3 coding sequence is TGTGCCAGCAGCGTCACAGGGGTGCCTAACTATGGCTACACCTTC. It specifies CASSVTGVPNYGYTF.

The chain couples TRBV30 to TRBJ1-5, with 9 bases that match TRBD1. Germline V CDR1 and CDR2: GTSNPN, SVGIG (reference sequence). The ends lost 5 bases at V and 5 bases at J; junction bases unmatched: 4. This CDR3 comprises 13 residues. CDR3 residues: CAWDTGGYQPQHF. The CDR3 DNA reads TGTGCCTGGGACACAGGGGGCTATCAGCCCCAGCATTTT. Variable domain in full (rest from reference TRBV30 and TRBJ1-5): SQTIHQWPATLVQPVGSPLSLECTVEGTSNPNLYWYRQAAGRGLQLLFYSVGIGQISSEVPQNLSASRPQDRQFILSSKKLLLSDSGFYLCAWDTGGYQPQHFGDGTRLSIL.

J is TRBJ2-7 and V is TRBV11-2; D is ambiguous. CDR1 and CDR2 (germline): SGHAT, FQNNGV. V lost 4 bases and J lost 1, with 2 bases in between. The CDR3 is 11 residues long. This CDR3 reads CASSSSYEQYF. CDR3 nucleotide sequence: TGTGCCAGCAGCTCGTCCTACGAGCAGTACTTC.

The chain recombines TRBV5-4 with TRBJ2-2, with TRBD2 identical over 7 bases. Germline assignment: CDR1 SGHNT and CDR2 YYREEE (reference sequence). V was clipped by 0 bases and J by 5 bases; unmatched bases: 7. The CDR3 contains 16 residues. CDR3 in DNA: TGTGCCAGCAGCTTGGGGGCGGACGGGGGGACCGGGGAGCTGTTTTTT. It yields the protein CASSLGADGGTGELFF.

V usage is TRBV9 and J usage is TRBJ2-1; D not resolved. CDR1 is SGDLS and CDR2 is YYNGEE in the germline V gene. The germline V and J ends were trimmed by 0 bases and 3 bases, with 16 bases remaining between them. The CDR3 extends over 17 amino acids. The CDR3 reads CASSVAFSPNYYNEQFF. The CDR3 DNA sequence: TGTGCCAGCAGCGTAGCGTTCAGCCCGAACTACTACAATGAGCAGTTCTTC.

Here the CDR3 reads CSVGRDSSNYGYTF. The DNA of the CDR3 is TGCAGCGTTGGCCGGGACAGCTCTAACTATGGCTACACCTTC. J is TRBJ1-2 and V is TRBV29-1; 7 nucleotides match TRBD1. Germline CDR1 and CDR2: SQVTM and ANQGSEA. Losses at the gene ends were 4 bases for V and 0 bases for J; bases not matched to a gene: 5. This CDR3 has 14 amino acids.

The chain couples TRBV30 to TRBJ2-2; TRBD1 matches at 8 bases. This CDR3 has 14 amino acids. Germline CDR1 and CDR2: GTSNPN and SVGIG (reference sequence). V lost 3 bases and J lost 6; bases outside the gene matches: 6. CDR3 loop: CAWRDTGGPGELFF. The CDR3 coding sequence is TGTGCCTGGAGAGACACAGGGGGGCCCGGGGAGCTGTTTTTT.

The chain carries TRBV19 and TRBJ1-1; D is undetermined. In germline, CDR1 is LNHDA, CDR2 SQIVND (reference sequence). The CDR3 is 14 residues long. Trimming cost V 4 bases and J 3 bases, with 12 bases left between them. CDR3 residues: CASSTSGRDTEAFF. CDR3 nucleotide sequence: TGTGCCAGTAGTACTAGCGGGAGGGACACTGAAGCTTTCTTT.

This chain uses TRBV19 with TRBJ1-5; tentatively, D is TRBD1 (5 bases). Germline assignment: CDR1 LNHDA and CDR2 SQIVND (reference sequence). The CDR3 loop spans 15 amino acids. V shed 4 bases and J shed 1 base, with 11 bases lying between them. CDR3 sequence (DNA): TGTGCCAGTAGTAGGGGGGGGATGAGCAATCAGCCCCAGCATTTT. This encodes CASSRGGMSNQPQHF. Complete variable domain (other parts from reference TRBV19 and TRBJ1-5): DGGITQSPKYLFRKEGQNVTLSCEQNLNHDAMYWYRQDPGQGLRLIYYSQIVNDFQKGDIAEGYSVSREKKESFPLTVTSAQKNPTAFYLCASSRGGMSNQPQHFGDGTRLSIL.

The CDR3: CATRTGIFYEQYF. For the CDR3, the DNA is TGTGCCACGAGGACAGGGATTTTCTACGAGCAGTACTTC. The J gene is TRBJ2-7, the V gene TRBV10-3; 8 bases fit TRBD1. The CDR3 covers 13 residues. Trimming took 10 bases from V and 3 from J; bases not matched to a gene: 8. CDR1 is ENHRY and CDR2 is SYGVKD in the germline V gene.

This chain joins TRBV6-6 and TRBJ2-7; no reliable D call. This CDR3 is 12 amino acids long. Germline CDR1 is MNHNY and CDR2 is SVGAGI (reference sequence). V lost 8 bases and J lost 0, with 8 bases in between. CDR3 amino acids: CASEASSYEQYF. In nucleotides, the CDR3 is TGTGCCAGCGAGGCGAGCTCCTACGAGCAGTACTTC.

This clone was seen a few times. For the CDR3, the DNA is TGTGCCAGCAGTTTATACAGGTCAGACATTCAGTACTTC. Its protein product is CASSLYRSDIQYF. The chain employs TRBV28 and TRBJ2-4; perhaps TRBD1 as D (5 bases). Trimming removed 1 base from V and 8 bases from J, with 9 bases in between. The V gene's germline CDR1 is MDHEN and CDR2 SYDVKM. The CDR3 consists of 13 residues.

The CDR3 sequence: CATRLGRPGELFF. Written as DNA, the CDR3 is TGTGCCACCAGATTAGGGCGTCCCGGGGAGCTGTTTTTT. V and J are TRBV28 and TRBJ2-2, with D unclear. Deletions cut 10 bases from V and 6 bases from J, with 15 bases between. This CDR3 is 13 amino acids long. In germline, CDR1 is MDHEN, CDR2 SYDVKM.

This chain connects TRBV18 to TRBJ2-1; 7 bases match TRBD2. CDR3 length: 14 residues. CDR1 and CDR2 (germline): KGHSH, LQKENI. Trimming removed 3 bases from V and 10 bases from J; junction bases left unmatched: 9. The CDR3 reads CASSPPASGAEQFF. CDR3 sequence (DNA): TGTGCCAGCTCACCCCCTGCTAGCGGTGCGGAGCAGTTCTTC.

This clone is a singleton in its sample. The CDR3 spells CASSLGHLTGELFF. The CDR3 bases are TGTGCCAGCAGCTTAGGACACCTTACCGGGGAGCTGTTTTTT. The chain joins TRBV11-3 to TRBJ2-2; D is unclear. From germline, CDR1 is SGHNT and CDR2 YENEEA. The length of the CDR3 is 14 residues. V shed 1 base and J shed 5 bases, with 8 bases lying between them.

The V and J genes are TRBV28 and TRBJ1-4; D unclear. Trimming left V 2 bases short and J 8 bases short, with 6 bases between. There are 12 residues in the CDR3. Germline V gene data show CDR1 as MDHEN and CDR2 as SYDVKM. For the CDR3, the DNA is TGTGCCAGCAGTTTACTGAGAGAAAAACTGTTTTTT. This codes for CASSLLREKLFF.

The chain links TRBV6-6 to TRBJ1-3; TRBD1 aligns across 7 bases. The junction had 13 bases not matched to a gene; V was cut back by 7 bases and J by 10 bases. The CDR3 loop spans 14 amino acids. Germline-derived CDR1 and CDR2 are MNHNY and SVGAGI (reference sequence). The CDR3 DNA follows: TGTGCCAGCATTGCCAGGGGGGCCGATCGGACCATATATTTT. It yields the protein CASIARGADRTIYF.

The V gene is TRBV5-1, the J gene TRBJ1-5, with D perhaps matching TRBD1 (5 bases). V gave up 0 bases and J gave up 6 bases, with 10 bases separating them. The CDR3 spans 14 residues. The germline gives CDR1 SGHRS, CDR2 YFSETQ. The CDR3 is CASSLGQGGQPQHF. The CDR3 region has the DNA TGCGCCAGCAGCTTGGGGCAGGGTGGTCAGCCCCAGCATTTT.

The V and J genes are TRBV4-3 and TRBJ2-7; the D gene is possibly TRBD2 (6 bases). V dropped 0 bases and J dropped 3 bases, with 12 bases sitting between them. This CDR3 contains 15 residues. In germline, CDR1 is LGHNA, CDR2 YSLEER. CDR3: CASSQDRGGYYEQYF. Written as DNA, the CDR3 is TGCGCCAGCAGCCAAGATCGTGGGGGGTACTACGAGCAGTACTTC.

This CDR3 is CASSYTGTGGKVQYF. The CDR3 DNA is TGTGCCAGCAGCTACACCGGGACAGGGGGAAAGGTGCAGTACTTC. The rearrangement links TRBV5-4 to TRBJ2-7; TRBD1 agrees at 11 bases. The CDR3 runs 15 residues. Germline CDR1 reads SGHNT; CDR2 reads YYREEE (reference sequence). The ends lost 3 bases at V and 9 bases at J; junction bases unmatched: 11.

This clone has only a few counts. CDR3 protein: CASSQVPGTGDTQYF. CDR3 in DNA: TGCGCCAGCAGCCAAGTACCAGGGACAGGAGATACGCAGTATTTT. This sequence joins TRBV4-1 and TRBJ2-3; 8 nucleotides agree with TRBD1. The V segment lost 1 base and the J segment 5 bases; nucleotides outside the gene matches: 5. The CDR3 extends over 15 amino acids. Germline values: CDR1 MGHRA, CDR2 YSYEKL.

This clone was observed a few times. The chain joins TRBV29-1 to TRBJ1-4; D ambiguous. V was shortened by 7 bases and J by 5 bases, with 20 bases between the two germline ends. The CDR3 contains 15 residues. Per germline, CDR1 SQVTM and CDR2 ANQGSEA. The CDR3 loop reads CSGLGVTGENEKLFF. The CDR3 DNA reads as TGCAGCGGACTCGGGGTTACTGGAGAAAATGAAAAACTGTTTTTT.

The V and J genes are TRBV7-9 and TRBJ2-7; 11 bases are a match to TRBD2. The V gene end was trimmed by 2 bases and the J gene end by 7 bases; junction bases not matched to a gene: 7. The CDR3 is 15 amino acids. Germline-derived CDR1 and CDR2 are SEHNR and FQNEAQ (reference sequence). Here the CDR3 reads CASSLLAGGGGEQYF. As DNA, the CDR3 is TGTGCCAGCAGCTTACTAGCGGGAGGCGGGGGTGAGCAGTACTTC.

The rearrangement joins TRBV2 to TRBJ2-7, with D unclear. Germline V gene data show CDR1 as SNHLY and CDR2 as FYNNEI. The V end lost 4 bases, the J end lost 3 bases, and 10 bases lay between the germline ends. This CDR3 contains 13 residues. In nucleotides, the CDR3 is TGTGCCAGCAGTGTGCGGTCGCGCTACGAGCAGTACTTC. It codes for CASSVRSRYEQYF.